Sequencing of this TCR beta chain was carried out in a study of T cell repertoires in cytomegalovirus infection. Study overall: It was recently identified HLA-C-restricted and well-studied HLA-B-restricted CMV epitopes that the study used. Through public TCR beta signatures, both CMV infection and matching HLA type were indicated.

TCRdb independently ran MiXCR on the reads; one entry per CDR3 protein. The top ten hold 17% of the sample, which has around 540,000 distinct CDR3 sequences, 30% to 40% seen once. Study outcomes and limitations: Summed frequency of public TCR beta families distinguished CMV carriers with the relevant HLA. There were HLA-C-restricted CMV-specific TCR beta clonotypes dominating the ex vivo response.

Comment on this clonotype: Its target is unknown.

The sequence was obtained from a human donor in good health (CMV status not recorded). Some clones in this sample may be carry-over from other donors' samples. Sequencing was performed on cultured PBMCs, taken from culture after CMV antigen stimulation.

The CDR3 here is CASARRDRTLGYTF. The CDR3 coding sequence is TGTGCCAGCGCCCGTCGGGACCGTACGCTGGGGTACACCTTC. The chain links TRBV9 to TRBJ1-2, with D possibly TRBD1 on 5 matching bases. The CDR3 has 14 amino acids. Germline V gene lookup returns CDR1 SGDLS and CDR2 YYNGEE. V lost 7 bases to trimming and J lost 11 bases, with 24 bases between them. The variable domain in full, completed from reference TRBV9 and TRBJ1-2, reads DSGVTQTPKHLITATGQRVTLRCSPRSGDLSVYWYQQSLDQGLQFLIQYYNGEERAKGNILERFSAQQFPDLHSELNLSSLELGDSALYFCASARRDRTLGYTFGSGTRLTVV.